The clone carrying this T cell receptor (beta chain) was picked up one time. The CDR3 does not close with the conserved phenylalanine or tryptophan, likely indicating a read error. The source of the sample is a study of molecular identifiers for immune sequencing clone quantification. TCRdb analysed the PCR reads with MiXCR anew, one entry per CDR3 protein. The sample gives about 500,000 distinct CDR3 sequences, about 20% of which show up once; about 0.84% is in the top ten. The sequenced sample consisted of naive CD8+ T cells from blood, with Jurkat cell RNA spiked in. Stated subset: FACS-sorted CD8+CD4-CCR7+CD45RA+ naive T cells. The receptor was derived from a human donor in good health. Some libraries in this study had Jurkat cell RNA spiked in.

CDR3 in amino acids: CASSLSYGVAETQYL. CDR3 in DNA: TGTGCCAGCAGCTTATCTTACGGAGTAGCCGAGACCCAGTACCTC. The chain employs TRBV7-9 and TRBJ2-5, with D unresolved. Germline lookup yields CDR1 SEHNR and CDR2 FQNEAQ (reference sequence). The CDR3 extends over 15 amino acids. V shed 2 bases and J shed 5 bases, with 15 bases lying between them.